This T cell receptor (beta chain) was profiled in a study of blood T cell repertoires in COVID-19. Study-wide context: From T cells, B-cell-depleted T cells, or PBMCs came the material, which was cDNA or gDNA.

This clone appeared once. Per the authors' pipeline: For nucleated cells, counts were estimated from reference gene primer amplification. Sequenced by immunoSEQ multiplex PCR; TCRdb stores in-frame clones only, minus some. V and J calls and clone size are given by that table; D and trimming were obtained from the DNA. Counted here are 300,000 to 450,000 clones, around 85% occurring once; the ten biggest clones make up 3% to 4.5%. CDR1 and CDR2 (germline): GTSNPN, SVGIG (reference sequence). The CDR3 length is 17 residues. V dropped 2 bases and J dropped 6 bases, with 22 bases sitting between them. Material: peripheral blood. The TCR originated in a woman aged 18-35 years with acute or convalescent COVID-19. V gene TRBV30 combines with J gene TRBJ2-2, with a weak D call TRBD2 (6 bases). CDR3 sequence (DNA): TGTGCCTGGAGTATGAGACTAGGGGCCATCCGACCCGGGGAGCTGTTTTTT. Its translation: CAWSMRLGAIRPGELFF.